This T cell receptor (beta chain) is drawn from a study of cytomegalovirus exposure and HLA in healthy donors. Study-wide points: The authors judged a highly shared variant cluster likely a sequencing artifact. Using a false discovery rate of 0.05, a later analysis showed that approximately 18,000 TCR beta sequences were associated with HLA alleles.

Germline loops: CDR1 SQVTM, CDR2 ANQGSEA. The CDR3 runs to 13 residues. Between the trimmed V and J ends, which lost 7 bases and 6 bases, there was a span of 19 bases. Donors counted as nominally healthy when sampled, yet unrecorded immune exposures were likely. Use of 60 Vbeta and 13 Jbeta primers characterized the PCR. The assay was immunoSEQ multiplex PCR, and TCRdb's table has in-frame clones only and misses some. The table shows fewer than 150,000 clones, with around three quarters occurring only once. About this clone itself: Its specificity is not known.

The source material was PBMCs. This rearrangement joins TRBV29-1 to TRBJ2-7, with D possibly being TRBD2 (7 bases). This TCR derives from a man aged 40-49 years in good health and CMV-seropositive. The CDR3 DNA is TGCAGCGGGGGGGCGGGGGCCCTAACCGAGCAGTACTTC. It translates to CSGGAGALTEQYF.